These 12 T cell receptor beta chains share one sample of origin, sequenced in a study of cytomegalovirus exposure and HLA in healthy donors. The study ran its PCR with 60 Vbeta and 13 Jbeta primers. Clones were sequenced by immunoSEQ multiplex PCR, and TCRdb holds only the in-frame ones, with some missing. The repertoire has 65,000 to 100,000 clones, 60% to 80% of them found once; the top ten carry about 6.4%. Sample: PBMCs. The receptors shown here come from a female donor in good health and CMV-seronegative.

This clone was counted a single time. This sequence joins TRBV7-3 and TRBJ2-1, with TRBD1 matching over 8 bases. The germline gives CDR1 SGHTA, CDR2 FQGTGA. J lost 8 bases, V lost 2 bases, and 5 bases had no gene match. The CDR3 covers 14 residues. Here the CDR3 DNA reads TGTGCCAGCAGCTTAGGACAGGGCTGGGATGAGCAGTTCTTC. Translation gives CASSLGQGWDEQFF.

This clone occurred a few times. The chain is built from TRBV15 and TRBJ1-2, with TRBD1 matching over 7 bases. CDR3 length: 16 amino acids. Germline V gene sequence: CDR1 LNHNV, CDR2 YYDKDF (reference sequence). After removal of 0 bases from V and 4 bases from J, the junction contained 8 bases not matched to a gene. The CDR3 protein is CATSRDRGRGAYGYTF. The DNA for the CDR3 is TGTGCCACCAGCAGAGATAGGGGGCGTGGGGCCTATGGCTACACCTTC.

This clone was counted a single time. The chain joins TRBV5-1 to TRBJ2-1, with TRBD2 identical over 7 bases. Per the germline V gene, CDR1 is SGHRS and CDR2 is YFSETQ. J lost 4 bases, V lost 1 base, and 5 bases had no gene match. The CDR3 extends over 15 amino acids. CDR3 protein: CASSLWLAAYNEQFF. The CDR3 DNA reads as TGCGCCAGCAGCTTGTGGCTAGCGGCATACAATGAGCAGTTCTTC.

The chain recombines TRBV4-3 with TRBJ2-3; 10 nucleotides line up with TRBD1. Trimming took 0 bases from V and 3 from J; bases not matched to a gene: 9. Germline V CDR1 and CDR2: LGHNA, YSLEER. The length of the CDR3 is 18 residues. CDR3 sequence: CASSQEGVRDRGTDTQYF. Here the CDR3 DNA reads TGCGCCAGCAGCCAAGAAGGCGTCCGGGACAGGGGAACAGATACGCAGTATTTT.

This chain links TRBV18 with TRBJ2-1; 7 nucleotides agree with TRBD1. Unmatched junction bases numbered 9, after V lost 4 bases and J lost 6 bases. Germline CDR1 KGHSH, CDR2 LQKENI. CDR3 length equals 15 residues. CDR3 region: CASSLDRVKINEQFF. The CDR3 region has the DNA TGTGCCAGCTCACTTGACAGGGTCAAGATCAATGAGCAGTTCTTC.

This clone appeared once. In DNA, the CDR3 is TGTGCCAGCTCACCAAGGGGCGCTAATTACAATTCACCCCTCCACTTT. As protein: CASSPRGANYNSPLHF. V usage is TRBV18 and J usage is TRBJ1-6, with D maybe TRBD1 (5 bases). The CDR3 is made up of 16 amino acids. The germline V gene encodes CDR1 KGHSH and CDR2 LQKENI. The V end was cut by 2 bases, the J end by 7 bases, with 15 bases between.

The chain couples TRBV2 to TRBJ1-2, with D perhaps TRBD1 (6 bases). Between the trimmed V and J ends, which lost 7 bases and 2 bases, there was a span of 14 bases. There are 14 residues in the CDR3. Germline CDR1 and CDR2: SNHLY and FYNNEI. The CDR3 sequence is CASNLYRVNYGYTF. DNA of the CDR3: TGTGCCAGCAACCTCTACAGGGTCAACTATGGCTACACCTTC. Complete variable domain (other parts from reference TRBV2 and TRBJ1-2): EPEVTQTPSHQVTQMGQEVILRCVPISNHLYFYWYRQILGQKVEFLVSFYNNEISEKSEIFDDQFSVERPDGSNFTLKIRSTKLEDSAMYFCASNLYRVNYGYTFGSGTRLTVV.

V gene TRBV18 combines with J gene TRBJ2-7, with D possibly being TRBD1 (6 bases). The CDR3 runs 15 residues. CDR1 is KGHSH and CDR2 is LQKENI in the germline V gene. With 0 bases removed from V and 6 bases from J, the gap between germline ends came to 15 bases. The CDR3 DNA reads TGTGCCAGCTCACCACCGACACAGGGTGGAACCGAGCAGTACTTC. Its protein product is CASSPPTQGGTEQYF.

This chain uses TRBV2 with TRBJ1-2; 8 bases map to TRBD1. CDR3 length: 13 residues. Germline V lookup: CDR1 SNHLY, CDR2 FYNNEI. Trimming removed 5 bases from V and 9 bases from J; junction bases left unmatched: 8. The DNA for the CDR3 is TGTGCCAGCAGTAAAGGACAGGGACTGAGCTACACCTTC. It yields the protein CASSKGQGLSYTF.

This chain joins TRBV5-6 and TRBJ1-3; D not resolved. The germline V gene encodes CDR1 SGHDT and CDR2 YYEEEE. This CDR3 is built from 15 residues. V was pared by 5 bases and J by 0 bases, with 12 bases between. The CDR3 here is CASRSMGPSGNTIYF. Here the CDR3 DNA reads TGTGCCAGCAGGAGTATGGGCCCCTCTGGAAACACCATATATTTT. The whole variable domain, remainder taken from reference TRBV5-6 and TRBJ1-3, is DAGVTQSPTHLIKTRGQQVTLRCSPKSGHDTVSWYQQALGQGPQFIFQYYEEEERQRGNFPDRFSGHQFPNYSSELNVNALLLGDSALYLCASRSMGPSGNTIYFGEGSWLTVV.

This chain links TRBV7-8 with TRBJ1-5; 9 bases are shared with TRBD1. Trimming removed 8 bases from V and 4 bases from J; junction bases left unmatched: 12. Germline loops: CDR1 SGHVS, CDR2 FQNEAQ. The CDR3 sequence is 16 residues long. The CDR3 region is CASSYIPGQGNQPQHF. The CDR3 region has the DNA TGTGCCAGCTCCTATATTCCGGGACAGGGTAATCAGCCCCAGCATTTT.

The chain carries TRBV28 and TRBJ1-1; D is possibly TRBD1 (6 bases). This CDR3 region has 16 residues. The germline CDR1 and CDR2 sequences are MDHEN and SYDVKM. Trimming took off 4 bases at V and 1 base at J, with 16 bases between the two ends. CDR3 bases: TGTGCCAGCAGTTCCCCAGGGGCAGCTTCGAACACTGAAGCTTTCTTT. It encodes CASSSPGAASNTEAFF.